The rows below give T cell receptor beta chains drawn from one sample of a study of T cell responses to AZD1222 COVID-19 vaccine. Clones were sequenced by immunoSEQ multiplex PCR, and TCRdb holds only the in-frame ones, with some missing. The sample contains 200,000 to 250,000 clones, about 95% of which appear only once. The sequencing here drew on peripheral blood, taken 28 days after the second dose of the MenACWY control vaccine. The receptors originated from an adult who received the MenACWY meningococcal vaccine as a control. Each CDR3 is given with its conserved first and last residue. D genes are given only for firm matches.

V gene: TRBV3-1/TRBV3-2; J gene: TRBJ2-2; D gene: TRBD1; CDR3 DNA: TGTGCCAGCAGCCAAGAGTTTTTACAGGGGGCAAAACCTTACACCGGGGAGCTGTTTTTT; CDR3 protein: CASSQEFLQGAKPYTGELFF
V gene: TRBV6-5; J gene: TRBJ2-7; D gene: TRBD1; CDR3 DNA: TGTGCCAGCAGTTGGCAGGGGGCCAACGAGCAGTACTTC; CDR3 protein: CASSWQGANEQYF
V gene: TRBV30; J gene: TRBJ1-6; D gene: -; CDR3 DNA: TGTGCCTGGAGCAGCGGGGAACCCCTCCACTTT; CDR3 protein: CAWSSGEPLHF
V gene: TRBV5-4; J gene: TRBJ2-7; D gene: TRBD2; CDR3 DNA: TGTGCCAGCAGCTTGGTCGGGAGGGCCGACGAGCAGTACTTC; CDR3 protein: CASSLVGRADEQYF
V gene: TRBV6-2/TRBV6-3; J gene: TRBJ1-2; D gene: -; CDR3 DNA: TGTGCCAGCAGATACATACCCATTATTGGGAGCTATGGCTACACCTTC; CDR3 protein: CASRYIPIIGSYGYTF
V gene: TRBV7-3; J gene: TRBJ2-3; D gene: -; CDR3 DNA: TGTGCCAGCAGCCCTATCGCGGGGAGGGGGAACACAGATACGCAGTATTTT; CDR3 protein: CASSPIAGRGNTDTQYF
V gene: TRBV4-3; J gene: TRBJ1-1; D gene: -; CDR3 DNA: TGCGCCAGCAGCCAAGGAAGCTACACTGAAGCTTTCTTT; CDR3 protein: CASSQGSYTEAFF
V gene: TRBV5-1; J gene: TRBJ2-7; D gene: TRBD1; CDR3 DNA: TGCGCCAGCAGCTTGGACAGGGGCTACGAGCAGTACTTC; CDR3 protein: CASSLDRGYEQYF
V gene: TRBV15; J gene: TRBJ2-5; D gene: -; CDR3 DNA: TGTGCCACCAGCAGACAGGGTAGGCAAGAGACCCAGTACTTC; CDR3 protein: CATSRQGRQETQYF
V gene: TRBV19; J gene: TRBJ1-5; D gene: -; CDR3 DNA: TGTGCCAGTAGTTGGGGGGGGGAGAGACAGCCCCAGCATTTT; CDR3 protein: CASSWGGERQPQHF
V gene: TRBV4-1; J gene: TRBJ1-4; D gene: -; CDR3 DNA: TGCGCCAGCAGCCAAGATCCCCAGACTAATGAAAAACTGTTTTTT; CDR3 protein: CASSQDPQTNEKLFF